This T cell receptor (beta chain) was sequenced during a study of T cell responses to AZD1222 COVID-19 vaccine. CDR1 is MNHEY and CDR2 is SVGAGI in the germline V gene. The V end lost 6 bases, the J end lost 3 bases, and 11 bases lay between the germline ends. The CDR3 consists of 13 residues. Using immunoSEQ multiplex PCR, the repertoire was profiled, and TCRdb retains in-frame clones only, with some absent. The sample records about 120,000 clones, approximately 90% being singletons. The V call is TRBV6-5, the J call TRBJ1-1; D is perhaps TRBD1 (5 bases). This TCR came from an adult in good health. The sample in question was peripheral blood, obtained on day 0 of AZD1222 vaccination. CDR3 DNA: TGTGCCAGCAGGGGGCACCCCGACACTGAAGCTTTCTTT. Protein: CASRGHPDTEAFF.